The subject of this entry is one T cell receptor (beta chain). The same CDR3 is also encoded by other DNA sequences in this sample. Generated by immunoSEQ multiplex PCR, the TCRdb table keeps only in-frame clones and is missing some. The sample includes approximately 2,000,000 clones, about 90% of them seen just once. This sample is drawn from a study of shared clonotypes between healthy human individuals. The CDR3 covers 13 residues. J gave up 3 bases and V 6 bases, and 3 bases lay outside the gene matches. The germline CDR1 and CDR2 sequences are MDHEN and SYDVKM. The sample comprised naive CD4+ T cells from PBMCs. Documented subset: CD45RA+ positively selected. The receptor was derived from a young man in good health. Some clones in this sample may be carry-over from other donors' samples. This chain uses TRBV28 with TRBJ2-5, with TRBD2 matching 8 bases. The CDR3 loop is CASSGGGKETQYF. CDR3 in DNA: TGTGCCAGCAGCGGGGGGGGGAAAGAGACCCAGTACTTC.